This T cell receptor beta chain was found in a study of cytomegalovirus exposure and HLA in healthy donors. The CDR3 has 17 residues. The germline V gene has CDR1 SGHRS and CDR2 YFSETQ. Deletions cut 3 bases from V and 0 bases from J, with 16 bases between. The PCR ran on 60 Vbeta and 13 Jbeta primers. In the original processing: The count from a later analysis was 79 million or so unique TCR beta chains, roughly 11 million of them shared. TCRdb's table, derived via immunoSEQ multiplex PCR, lists solely in-frame clones and lacks some. V and J calls and clone size are those listed in that table; D and trimming were worked out from the DNA. The sample has approximately 220,000 clones, more than 60% seen once.

The J gene is TRBJ1-3, the V gene TRBV5-1, with a tentative D call TRBD1 (5 bases). Sequenced sample: PBMCs. The TCR comes from a woman aged 25 to 39 in good health and CMV-seronegative. CDR3 nucleotide sequence: TGCGCCAGCAGCTCCGTGGGACTTCTCCACTCTGGAAACACCATATATTTT. It codes for CASSSVGLLHSGNTIYF. The whole variable domain, filled in from reference TRBV5-1 and TRBJ1-3, reads KAGVTQTPRYLIKTRGQQVTLSCSPISGHRSVSWYQQTPGQGLQFLFEYFSETQRNKGNFPGRFSGRQFSNSRSEMNVSTLELGDSALYLCASSSVGLLHSGNTIYFGEGSWLTVV.